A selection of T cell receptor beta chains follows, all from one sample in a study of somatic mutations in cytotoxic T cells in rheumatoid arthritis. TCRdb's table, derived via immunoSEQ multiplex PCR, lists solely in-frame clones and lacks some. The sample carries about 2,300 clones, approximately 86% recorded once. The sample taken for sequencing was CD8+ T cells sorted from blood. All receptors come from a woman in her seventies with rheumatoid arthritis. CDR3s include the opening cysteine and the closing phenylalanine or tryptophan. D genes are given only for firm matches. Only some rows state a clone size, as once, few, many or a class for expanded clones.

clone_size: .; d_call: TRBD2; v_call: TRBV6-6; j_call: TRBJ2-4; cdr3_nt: TGTGCCAGCAATGGACTAGCGGGAGTTATGAACATTCAGTACTTC; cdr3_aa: CASNGLAGVMNIQYF
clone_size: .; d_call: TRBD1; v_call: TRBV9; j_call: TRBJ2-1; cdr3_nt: TGTGCCAGCAGCGTAGAGGGACAGGGGAAGGATGAGCAGTTCTTC; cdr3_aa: CASSVEGQGKDEQFF
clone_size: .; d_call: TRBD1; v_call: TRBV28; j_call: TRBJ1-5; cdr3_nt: TGTGCCAGCAGTGTACCAGGGGGTCAGCCCCAGCATTTT; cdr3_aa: CASSVPGGQPQHF
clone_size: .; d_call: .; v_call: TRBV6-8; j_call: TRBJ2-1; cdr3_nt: TGTGCCAGCCCTCGGCACAGGGTTGGACCAAAGTACAATGAGCAGTTCTTC; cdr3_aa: CASPRHRVGPKYNEQFF
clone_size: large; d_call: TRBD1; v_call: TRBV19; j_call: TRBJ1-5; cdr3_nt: TGTGCCAGTAGTATAGATTGGACAGGGTACCTTCAGCCCCAGCATTTT; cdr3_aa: CASSIDWTGYLQPQHF
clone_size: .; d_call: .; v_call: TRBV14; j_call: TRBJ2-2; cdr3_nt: TGTGCCAGCAGCCAAGCTGGCTCCGGGGAGCTGTTTTTT; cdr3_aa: CASSQAGSGELFF
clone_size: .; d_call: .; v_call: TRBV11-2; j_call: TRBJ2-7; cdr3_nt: TGTGCCAGCAGCTTAGGAGGGATGGATTACGAGCAGTACTTC; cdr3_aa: CASSLGGMDYEQYF
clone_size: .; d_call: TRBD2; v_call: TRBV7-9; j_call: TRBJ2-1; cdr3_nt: TGTGCCAGCAGCCACGGTCTAGCGGGAGATTTCTACAATGAGCAGTTCTTC; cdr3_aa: CASSHGLAGDFYNEQFF
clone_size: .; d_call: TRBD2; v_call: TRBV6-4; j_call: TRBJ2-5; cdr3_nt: TGTGCCAGCAGTAGACTAGCGGGGACAAAAGAGACCCAGTACTTC; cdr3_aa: CASSRLAGTKETQYF
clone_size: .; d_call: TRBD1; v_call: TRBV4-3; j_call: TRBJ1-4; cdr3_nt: TGCGCCAGCAGCCAAGCACTCGGGACAGATGAAAAACTGTTTTTT; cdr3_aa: CASSQALGTDEKLFF
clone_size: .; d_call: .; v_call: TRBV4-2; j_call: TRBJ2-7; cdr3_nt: TGTGCCAGCAGCCAGGTCGACGGGAGCTCCTACGAGCAGTACTTC; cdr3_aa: CASSQVDGSSYEQYF
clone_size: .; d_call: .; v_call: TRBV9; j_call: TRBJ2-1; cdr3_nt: TGTGCCAGCAGCCCCGGGGTCTCCTACAATGAGCAGTTCTTC; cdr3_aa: CASSPGVSYNEQFF
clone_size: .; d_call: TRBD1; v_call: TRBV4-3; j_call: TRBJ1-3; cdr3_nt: TGCGCCAGCAGCCAACTTCCTGGGACAGGGGTCCTAAACACCATATATTTT; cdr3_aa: CASSQLPGTGVLNTIYF
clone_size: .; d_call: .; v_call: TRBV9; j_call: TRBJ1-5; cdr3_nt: TGTGCCAGCAGCGTAGACCAGGGTGGGAATCAGCCCCAGCATTTT; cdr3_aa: CASSVDQGGNQPQHF
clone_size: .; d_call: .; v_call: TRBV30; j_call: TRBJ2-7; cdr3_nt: TGTGCCTGGAGTGGAACTGACAGCGACGAGCAGTACTTC; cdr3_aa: CAWSGTDSDEQYF
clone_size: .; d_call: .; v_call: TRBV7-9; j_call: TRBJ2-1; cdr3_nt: TGTGCCAGCAGCTTATTAGGAGGGTACAATGAGCAGTTCTTC; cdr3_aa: CASSLLGGYNEQFF
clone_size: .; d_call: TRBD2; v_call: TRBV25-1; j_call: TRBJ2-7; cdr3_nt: TGTGCCAGCAGTGAATTCGCGGGAGGCCCGGGGGAGCAGTACTTC; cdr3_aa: CASSEFAGGPGEQYF
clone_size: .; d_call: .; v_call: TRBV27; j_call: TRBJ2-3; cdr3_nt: TGTGCCAGCAGTTGGAAGGGGGTTGGGACAGATACGCAGTATTTT; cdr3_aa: CASSWKGVGTDTQYF
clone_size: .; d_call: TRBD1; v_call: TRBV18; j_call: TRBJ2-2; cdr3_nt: TGTGCCAGCTCACAGGACAGGGCGGCTGGGGAGCTGTTTTTT; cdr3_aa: CASSQDRAAGELFF
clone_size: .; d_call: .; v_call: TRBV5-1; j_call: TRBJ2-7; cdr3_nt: TGCGCCAGCAGCTGGGACAAGTCCTTAGAGCAGTACTTC; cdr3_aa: CASSWDKSLEQYF
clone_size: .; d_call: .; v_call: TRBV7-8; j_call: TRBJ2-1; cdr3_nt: TGTGCCAGCAGCTTAGCGGGAGGCTTTTACAATGAGCAGTTCTTC; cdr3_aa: CASSLAGGFYNEQFF
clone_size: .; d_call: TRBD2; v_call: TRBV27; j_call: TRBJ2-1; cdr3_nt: TGTGCCAGCAGCTCTACGGGGGGGGCCTACAATGAGCAGTTCTTC; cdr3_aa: CASSSTGGAYNEQFF
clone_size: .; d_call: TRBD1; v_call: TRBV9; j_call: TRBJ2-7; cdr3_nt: TGTGCCAGCAGCGTAGGGGACAGCTACGAGCAGTACTTC; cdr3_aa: CASSVGDSYEQYF
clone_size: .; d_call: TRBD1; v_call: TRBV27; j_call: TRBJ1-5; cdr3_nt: TGTGCCAGCAGCCTCGGACAGGGAATAGGTAGCAATCAGCCCCAGCATTTT; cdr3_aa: CASSLGQGIGSNQPQHF
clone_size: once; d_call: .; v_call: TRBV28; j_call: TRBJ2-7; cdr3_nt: TGTGCCAGCAGTTTTGAGCGGGCTAGCTCCTACGAGCAGTACTTC; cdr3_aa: CASSFERASSYEQYF
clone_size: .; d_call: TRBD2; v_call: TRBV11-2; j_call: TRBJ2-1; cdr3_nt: TGTGCCAGCAGCTTAGACCTAGCGGGAGTATGGGGCGAGCAGTTCTTC; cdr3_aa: CASSLDLAGVWGEQFF
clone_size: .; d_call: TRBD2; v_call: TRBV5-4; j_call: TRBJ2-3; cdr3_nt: TGTGCCAGCAGCTTATTGCGGGAGAAGTTCACAGATACGCAGTATTTT; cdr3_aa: CASSLLREKFTDTQYF
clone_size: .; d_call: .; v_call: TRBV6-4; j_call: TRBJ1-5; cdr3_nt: TGTGCCAGCAGTGAGGAGGACGGTAGCAATCAGCCCCAGCATTTT; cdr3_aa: CASSEEDGSNQPQHF
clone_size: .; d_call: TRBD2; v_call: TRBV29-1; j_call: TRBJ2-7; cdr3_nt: TGCAGCGTTGTTGCGGGAGGGCCTTTAGACGAGCAGTACTTC; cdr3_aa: CSVVAGGPLDEQYF
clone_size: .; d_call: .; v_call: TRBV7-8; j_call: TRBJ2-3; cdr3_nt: TGTGCCAGCAGCTTAGGGCAGGCCAGGGCAGATACGCAGTATTTT; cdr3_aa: CASSLGQARADTQYF
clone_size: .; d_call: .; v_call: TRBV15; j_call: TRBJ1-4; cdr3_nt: TGTGCCACCAGCAGAGAGGGCAGGGTGGATGAAAAACTGTTTTTT; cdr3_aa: CATSREGRVDEKLFF
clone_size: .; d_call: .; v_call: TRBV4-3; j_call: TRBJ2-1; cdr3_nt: TGCGCCAGCAGCCAAGATCTAACGGGGTCCTACAATGAGCAGTTCTTC; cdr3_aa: CASSQDLTGSYNEQFF
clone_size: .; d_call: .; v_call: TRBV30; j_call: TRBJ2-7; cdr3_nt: TGTGCCTGGAGTGCCACCTACGAGCAGTACTTC; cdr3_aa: CAWSATYEQYF
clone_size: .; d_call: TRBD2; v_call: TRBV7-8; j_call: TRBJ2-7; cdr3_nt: TGTGCCAGCAGCTTAGGGCTAGCGGGAGAAGAGTACTTC; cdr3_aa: CASSLGLAGEEYF
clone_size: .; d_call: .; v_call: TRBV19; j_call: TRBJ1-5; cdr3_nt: TGTGCCAGTAGTATTGGGGGGAATCAGCCCCAGCATTTT; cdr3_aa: CASSIGGNQPQHF
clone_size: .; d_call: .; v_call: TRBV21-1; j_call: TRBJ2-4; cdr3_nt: TGTGCCAGCAGCAACAGACTAGCGGGAGAAGGGAGGGCCAAAAACATTCAGTACTTC; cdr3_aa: CASSNRLAGEGRAKNIQYF
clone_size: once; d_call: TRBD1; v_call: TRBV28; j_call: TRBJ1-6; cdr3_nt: TGTGCCAGCAGTCCAACAATGGACAGGGGTACCTATAATTCACCCCTCCACTTT; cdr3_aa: CASSPTMDRGTYNSPLHF
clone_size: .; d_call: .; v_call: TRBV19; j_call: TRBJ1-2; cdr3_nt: TGTGCCAGCATGGACAGCACGTACTATGGCTACACCTTC; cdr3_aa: CASMDSTYYGYTF
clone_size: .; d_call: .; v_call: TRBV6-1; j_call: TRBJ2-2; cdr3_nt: TGTGCCAGCAGTGTAACAGACACCGGGGAGCTGTTTTTT; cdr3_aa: CASSVTDTGELFF
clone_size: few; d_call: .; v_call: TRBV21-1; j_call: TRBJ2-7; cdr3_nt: TGTGCCAGCAGCCTACGGGACAGGGAATACGAGCAGTACTTC; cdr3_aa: CASSLRDREYEQYF
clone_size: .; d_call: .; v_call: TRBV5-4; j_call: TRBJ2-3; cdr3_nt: TGTGCCAGCAGCTTGGACAGGAGCACAGATACGCAGTATTTT; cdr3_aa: CASSLDRSTDTQYF
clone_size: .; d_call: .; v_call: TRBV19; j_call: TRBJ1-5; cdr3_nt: TGTGCCAGCCACACAGGTGGGTATAGCAATCAGCCCCAGCATTTT; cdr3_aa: CASHTGGYSNQPQHF
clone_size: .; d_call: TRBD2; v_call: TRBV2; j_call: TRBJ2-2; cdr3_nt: TGTGCCAGCACGGGAGGGGGGTACACCGGGGAGCTGTTTTTT; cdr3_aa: CASTGGGYTGELFF
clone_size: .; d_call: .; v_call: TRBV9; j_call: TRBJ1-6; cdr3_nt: TGTGCCAGCAGTTCAGGAGGCGGCAATTCACCCCTCCACTTT; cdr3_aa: CASSSGGGNSPLHF
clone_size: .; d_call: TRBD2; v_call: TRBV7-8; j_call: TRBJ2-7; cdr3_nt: TGTGCCAGCAGCTCCAGACTAGCGGGAGGTTACGAGCAGTACTTC; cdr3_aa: CASSSRLAGGYEQYF
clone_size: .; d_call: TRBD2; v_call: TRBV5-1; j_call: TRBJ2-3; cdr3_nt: TGCGCCAGCAGACCCGGACTAGCGGGCCCCACAGATACGCAGTATTTT; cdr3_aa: CASRPGLAGPTDTQYF
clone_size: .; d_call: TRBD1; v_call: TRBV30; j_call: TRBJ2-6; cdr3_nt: TGTGCCTGGAGTGCAACCGGGACAGGGGTCGGGGCCAACGTCCTGACTTTC; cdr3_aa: CAWSATGTGVGANVLTF
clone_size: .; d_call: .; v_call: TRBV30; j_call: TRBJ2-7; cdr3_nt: TGTGCCTGGAGTGCGCAGGGTAGCGAGCAGTACTTC; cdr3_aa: CAWSAQGSEQYF